A selection of T cell receptor beta chains follows, all from one sample in a study of CD8+ T cells in alopecia areata. This table comes from immunoSEQ multiplex PCR, and its TCRdb copy is limited to in-frame clones, with some not included. The table has around 200,000 clones, about 63% seen once. The input for sequencing was CD4+ T cells sorted from blood, taken at week 0. The receptor source for this set is a human donor with alopecia areata. CDR3s include the opening cysteine and the closing phenylalanine or tryptophan. A D gene is named only where the DNA matches it firmly. The size entry is marked missing in some rows and otherwise reads once, few, many or a size class.

length,J,D,V,size,DNA,CDR3
13,TRBJ1-2,NA,TRBV7-2,NA,TGTGCCAGCAGCTTAGATTACTCATATGGCTACACCTTC,CASSLDYSYGYTF
13,TRBJ1-2,NA,TRBV6-5,NA,TGTGCCAGCAGCTTACAGGGATTGAATGGCTACACCTTC,CASSLQGLNGYTF
16,TRBJ1-1,NA,TRBV19,NA,TGTGCCAGTAGTATCCTGCAGGGGTTGGCGAGGACTGAAGCTTTCTTT,CASSILQGLARTEAFF
11,TRBJ2-7,NA,TRBV9,NA,TGTGCCAGCAGCGCACTTAACGAGCAGTACTTC,CASSALNEQYF
14,TRBJ2-3,NA,TRBV11-3,few,TGTGCCAGCAGCTTACTCAGGGTTACAGATACGCAGTATTTT,CASSLLRVTDTQYF
16,TRBJ1-5,NA,TRBV5-6,NA,TGTGCCAGCAGCTTGGCCCCGCAGGCCTCCGGGCAGCCCCAGCATTTT,CASSLAPQASGQPQHF
14,TRBJ1-1,NA,TRBV9,NA,TGTGCCAGCAGCGTAGGCCAGTTGGACACTGAAGCTTTCTTT,CASSVGQLDTEAFF
13,TRBJ1-1,NA,TRBV18,NA,TGTGCCAGCTCATACAAAATCAACACTGAAGCTTTCTTT,CASSYKINTEAFF
14,TRBJ2-2,TRBD2,TRBV29-1,NA,TGCAGCGTGCCTAGCGGGGGGAACACCGGGGAGCTGTTTTTT,CSVPSGGNTGELFF
13,TRBJ2-7,NA,TRBV29-1,few,TGCAGCGTTGAAGACAGTGCTTCCTACGAGCAGTACTTC,CSVEDSASYEQYF
11,TRBJ2-3,NA,TRBV29-1,NA,TGCAGCGTTGGGATAAAAGATACGCAGTATTTT,CSVGIKDTQYF
10,TRBJ2-7,NA,TRBV7-9,NA,TGTGCCAGCAGCGGGAACGAGCAGTACTTC,CASSGNEQYF
13,TRBJ1-1,TRBD1,TRBV30,few,TGTGCCTGGAGTCGGGACAGGGGAACTGAAGCTTTCTTT,CAWSRDRGTEAFF
14,TRBJ1-1,NA,TRBV30,NA,TGTGCCTGGAGTCCGACATCGACAGGTCACGAAGCTTTCTTT,CAWSPTSTGHEAFF
13,TRBJ1-2,NA,TRBV18,NA,TGTGCCAGCTCACCACTGGACACATATGGCTACACCTTC,CASSPLDTYGYTF
14,TRBJ1-5,NA,TRBV9,NA,TGTGCCAGCAGCGTAGGATCGAATAGACAGCCCCAGCATTTT,CASSVGSNRQPQHF
13,TRBJ2-7,TRBD1,TRBV11-2,few,TGTGCCAGCAGCCGGACAGGGAACGGCGAGCAGTACTTC,CASSRTGNGEQYF
14,TRBJ2-1,TRBD1,TRBV13,NA,TGTGCCAGCAGCTTCGGGACAGTGTACAATGAGCAGTTCTTC,CASSFGTVYNEQFF
15,TRBJ1-1,TRBD1,TRBV30,NA,TGTGCCTGGAGTGTACTGGACAGGGTGAACACTGAAGCTTTCTTT,CAWSVLDRVNTEAFF
14,TRBJ2-7,NA,TRBV11-2,NA,TGTGCCAGCAGCTTAGAAGGCGCCGCCTACGAGCAGTACTTC,CASSLEGAAYEQYF
12,TRBJ1-6,NA,TRBV2,few,TGTGCCAGCAGTCAAAGCAATTCACCCCTCCACTTT,CASSQSNSPLHF
16,TRBJ2-3,TRBD2,TRBV7-2,once,TGTGCCAGCAGCTTAGTACCGCGGGGGGGCACAGATACGCAGTATTTT,CASSLVPRGGTDTQYF
14,TRBJ2-5,NA,TRBV6-5,NA,NA,CASSSSTGQETQYF
14,TRBJ2-7,TRBD1,TRBV5-1,NA,TGCGCCAGCAGCACGGGACAGGGACACTACGAGCAGTACTTC,CASSTGQGHYEQYF
11,TRBJ2-1,NA,TRBV2,NA,TGTGCCAGCAGTGAAGGGAGTGAGCAGTTCTTC,CASSEGSEQFF
13,TRBJ1-5,NA,TRBV30,few,TGTGCCTGGAGTGACTCAGGGTGGCAGCCCCAGCATTTT,CAWSDSGWQPQHF
13,TRBJ2-7,NA,TRBV5-1,NA,TGCGCCAGCAGCTTTAGAGGGGGCTACGAGCAGTACTTC,CASSFRGGYEQYF
12,TRBJ2-3,NA,TRBV2,NA,TGTGCCAGCAGAGGAGGGGCAGATACGCAGTATTTT,CASRGGADTQYF
17,TRBJ2-3,NA,TRBV4-3,NA,TGCGCCAGCAGCCAAGAGGTCAGGACATACCACACAGATACGCAGTATTTT,CASSQEVRTYHTDTQYF
12,TRBJ2-3,NA,TRBV2,once,TGTGCCAGCCTGGTTAGCACAGATACGCAGTATTTT,CASLVSTDTQYF
12,TRBJ1-2,NA,TRBV15,few,TGTGCCACCAGCAGAGATGACTATGGCTACACCTTC,CATSRDDYGYTF
14,TRBJ2-7,NA,TRBV30,NA,TGTGCCTGGAGGTTCGGGGGGCCTAGTTACGAGCAGTACTTC,CAWRFGGPSYEQYF
13,TRBJ2-3,NA,TRBV7-2,many,TGTGCCAGCAGCTTAGACAGACTAGATACGCAGTATTTT,CASSLDRLDTQYF
12,TRBJ2-1,TRBD1,TRBV2,NA,TGTGCCAGCCGGACAGGTGGCAATGAGCAGTTCTTC,CASRTGGNEQFF
13,TRBJ1-4,NA,TRBV29-1,NA,TGCAGCGTCGTGGGTGGCAGGGGTGAAAAACTGTTTTTT,CSVVGGRGEKLFF
15,TRBJ1-2,NA,TRBV4-3,NA,TGCGCCAGCAGCCAAGCGGACCGCCGAGGACTGGGCTACACCTTC,CASSQADRRGLGYTF
16,TRBJ2-3,NA,TRBV10-2,NA,TGCGCCAGCAGGGGCGGGGGCCAAGTTAGGGCAGATACGCAGTATTTT,CASRGGGQVRADTQYF
10,TRBJ1-2,TRBD1,TRBV29-1,NA,TGCAGCGTCCACGACAGGGCTTTTTCCTTC,CSVHDRAFSF
14,TRBJ2-7,NA,TRBV6-1,NA,TGTGCCAGCAGTGGCACGAATCGGGCGACCGAGCAGTACTTC,CASSGTNRATEQYF
14,TRBJ1-2,NA,TRBV29-1,NA,TGCAGCGTTGGGCGAAGGGAAGGGGTCTATGGCTACACCTTC,CSVGRREGVYGYTF
14,TRBJ2-7,NA,TRBV7-2,NA,TGTGCCAGCAGCTTAGGGCCGGGGCAAAACGAGCAGTACTTC,CASSLGPGQNEQYF
17,TRBJ2-3,TRBD2,TRBV4-2,few,TGTGCCAGCAGCCAAGGAGGAACTAGCGGGGCCATAGATACGCAGTATTTT,CASSQGGTSGAIDTQYF
13,TRBJ2-7,NA,TRBV7-2,NA,TGTGCCAGCAGCCTGGGGGCTACCTACGAGCAGTACTTC,CASSLGATYEQYF
15,TRBJ2-5,NA,TRBV2,once,TGTGCCAGCAGTGACCCCGGGGGAGGCCAAGAGACCCAGTACTTC,CASSDPGGGQETQYF
12,TRBJ1-2,NA,TRBV30,once,TGTGCCTGGAGTGTAATGTCCTATGGCTACACCTTC,CAWSVMSYGYTF
10,TRBJ2-3,NA,TRBV30,NA,TGTGCCTTCGGGGTGGATACGCAGTATTTT,CAFGVDTQYF
14,TRBJ2-7,NA,TRBV29-1,NA,TGCAGCGTGGCTGACAGCCAATCATCCTACGAGCAGTACTTC,CSVADSQSSYEQYF
12,TRBJ2-1,TRBD2,TRBV29-1,NA,TGCAGCGTTGATACGGGGGGTTGGGAGCAGTTCTTC,CSVDTGGWEQFF
16,TRBJ1-1,TRBD1,TRBV18,NA,TGTGCCAGCTCGGGACAGGGGACCGGAGGCAACACTGAAGCTTTCTTT,CASSGQGTGGNTEAFF
18,TRBJ2-1,NA,TRBV9,NA,TGTGCCAGCAGCGTAGTAGTGGGGGGGCCGAATGACTACAATGAGCAGTTCTTC,CASSVVVGGPNDYNEQFF
15,TRBJ1-1,TRBD1,TRBV2,NA,TGTGCCAGCAGTGTTCTAGGACAGGGGGACACTGAAGCTTTCTTT,CASSVLGQGDTEAFF
13,TRBJ1-1,NA,TRBV30,NA,TGTGCTATGAAAGGGATGGGGAACACTGAAGCTTTCTTT,CAMKGMGNTEAFF
11,TRBJ2-7,NA,TRBV2,few,TGTGCCAGCAGTGCTTTAAACGAGCAGTACTTC,CASSALNEQYF
17,TRBJ2-5,NA,TRBV7-7,NA,TGTGCCAGCAGCTTGCCGGAGGGAAGGGTAGGCTGGGAGACCCAGTACTTC,CASSLPEGRVGWETQYF
14,TRBJ2-4,NA,TRBV14,many,TGTGCCAGCAGCGCGCGGCCTGGCCCAAACATTCAGTACTTC,CASSARPGPNIQYF
13,TRBJ2-1,NA,TRBV11-1,few,TGTGCCAGCAGCGGGGCTCCAGACAATGAGCAGTTCTTC,CASSGAPDNEQFF
17,TRBJ1-6,NA,TRBV7-6,NA,TGTGCCAGCAGCTCCACAGGAGGGGGATCCTATAATTCACCCCTCCACTTT,CASSSTGGGSYNSPLHF
13,TRBJ1-2,NA,TRBV2,once,TGTGCCAGCAGTGAGCGGCCTTTCTATGGCTACACCTTC,CASSERPFYGYTF
14,TRBJ1-2,NA,TRBV9,NA,TGTGCCAGCCGACCATTAGGTGTGGACTATGGCTACACCTTC,CASRPLGVDYGYTF
12,TRBJ2-7,NA,TRBV13,NA,TGTGCCAGCAGCCGCGAGAACTACGAGCAGTACTTC,CASSRENYEQYF